This T cell receptor (beta chain) was documented in a study of T cell repertoires in cytomegalovirus infection. Study background: Public TCR beta signatures were indicative of both CMV infection and a matching HLA type.

TCRdb independently ran MiXCR on the reads; one entry per CDR3 protein. The table records 740,000 or so distinct CDR3 sequences, approximately 34% of them present only once. This clonotype was seen a handful of times. Its antigen is not known. Broader study findings: CMV-specific TCR beta clonotypes restricted by HLA-C were the ones dominating the ex vivo response. Carriers of CMV plus the relevant HLA were identified by cumulative public TCR beta family frequency.

The sample taken for sequencing was PBMCs. The source is a human donor in good health (CMV status not recorded). Some clones in this sample may be carry-over from other donors' samples.

CDR3 in amino acids: CASSLGMGASYEQYF. CDR3 DNA sequence: TGTGCCAGCAGTTTAGGCATGGGTGCATCCTACGAGCAGTACTTC. This chain uses TRBV12-3 or TRBV12-4 with TRBJ2-7; no firm D call. This CDR3 has 15 residues. V was clipped by 1 base and J by 1 base, with 11 bases between them.